Each of the 3 T cell receptor beta chains below was sequenced from the same sample in a study of response to subunit inactivated influenza vaccine. Via MiXCR, TCRdb re-called the RT-PCR reads, giving one row per CDR3 protein. The sample consists of hundreds of thousands of distinct CDR3 sequences, 11% of them appearing once. The data were also submitted as part of a second study, on T cells expressing NK-cell markers. That study adds: The cDNA for TCR beta came from 5'RACE template switching with UMIs.

This sample comprised PBMCs from blood, obtained on the day of vaccination. These receptors were obtained from a man aged 45-60 years who received an inactivated influenza vaccine.

In this sample, this clonotype turned up a few times. This sequence joins TRBV5-1 and TRBJ2-7; the match to TRBD1 covers 8 bases. Germline V gene sequence: CDR1 SGHRS, CDR2 YFSETQ. The trim removed 1 base at V and 4 bases at J, leaving 4 bases unmatched. CDR3 length equals 14 residues. For the CDR3, the DNA is TGCGCCAGCAGCTTGCCGCGACAGGGGTACGAGCAGTACTTC. It translates to CASSLPRQGYEQYF.

The chain combines TRBV5-6 with TRBJ2-2; TRBD1 matches at 10 bases. V trimming: 2 bases; J trimming: 6 bases; junction bases outside the gene matches: 7. There are 16 residues in the CDR3. Germline values: CDR1 SGHDT, CDR2 YYEEEE. The chain's CDR3 is CASSLLGTGDSGELFF. For the CDR3, the DNA is TGTGCCAGCAGCTTATTGGGGACAGGGGATTCCGGGGAGCTGTTTTTT.

V usage is TRBV20-1 and J usage is TRBJ2-1, with TRBD2 identical over 9 bases. CDR1 is DFQATT and CDR2 is SNEGSKA in the germline V gene (reference sequence). The CDR3 consists of 14 residues. The V and J ends lost 0 bases and 5 bases, in that order; junction bases with no gene match: 2. The chain's CDR3 is CSAREASGNNEQFF. The DNA of the CDR3 is TGCAGTGCTAGAGAGGCTAGCGGGAACAATGAGCAGTTCTTC.